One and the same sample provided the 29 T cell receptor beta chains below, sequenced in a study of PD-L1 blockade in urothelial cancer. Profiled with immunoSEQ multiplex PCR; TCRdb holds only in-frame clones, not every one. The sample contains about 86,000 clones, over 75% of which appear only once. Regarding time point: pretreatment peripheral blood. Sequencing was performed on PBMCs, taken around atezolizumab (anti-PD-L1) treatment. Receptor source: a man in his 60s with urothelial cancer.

CDR3 region: CASSTRTSGRDNEQFF. CDR3 sequence (DNA): TGTGCCAGCAGCACACGGACTAGCGGGAGGGACAATGAGCAGTTCTTC. V gene TRBV7-8 combines with J gene TRBJ2-1, with 15 bases fitting TRBD2. Germline CDR1 is SGHVS and CDR2 is FQNEAQ. This CDR3 contains 16 residues. The V gene end was trimmed by 5 bases and the J gene end by 5 bases; junction bases not matched to a gene: 4. Full variable domain (outside the CDR3, taken from reference TRBV7-8 and TRBJ2-1): GAGVSQSPRYKVAKRGQDVALRCDPISGHVSLFWYQQALGQGPEFLTYFQNEAQLDKSGLPSDRFFAERPEGSVSTLKIQRTQQEDSAVYLCASSTRTSGRDNEQFFGPGTRLTVL.

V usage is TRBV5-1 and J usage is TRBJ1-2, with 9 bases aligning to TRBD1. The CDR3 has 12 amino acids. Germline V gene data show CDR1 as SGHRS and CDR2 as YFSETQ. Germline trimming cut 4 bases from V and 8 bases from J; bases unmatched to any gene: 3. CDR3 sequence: CASSGTGTGYTF. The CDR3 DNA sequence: TGCGCCAGCAGCGGGACAGGGACCGGCTACACCTTC.

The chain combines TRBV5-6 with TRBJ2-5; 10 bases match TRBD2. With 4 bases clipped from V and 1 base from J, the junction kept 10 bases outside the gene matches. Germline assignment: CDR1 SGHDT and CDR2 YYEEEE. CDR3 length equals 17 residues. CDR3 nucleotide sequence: TGTGCCAGCAGCCCTGGTAGCCTAGCGGGGGCCCAAGAGACCCAGTACTTC. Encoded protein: CASSPGSLAGAQETQYF.

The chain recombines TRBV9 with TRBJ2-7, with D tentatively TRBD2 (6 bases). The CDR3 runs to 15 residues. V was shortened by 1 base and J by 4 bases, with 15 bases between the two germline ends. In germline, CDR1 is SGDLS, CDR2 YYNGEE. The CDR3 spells CASSVTVGRGYEQYF. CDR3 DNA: TGTGCCAGCAGCGTAACCGTCGGGAGAGGGTACGAGCAGTACTTC.

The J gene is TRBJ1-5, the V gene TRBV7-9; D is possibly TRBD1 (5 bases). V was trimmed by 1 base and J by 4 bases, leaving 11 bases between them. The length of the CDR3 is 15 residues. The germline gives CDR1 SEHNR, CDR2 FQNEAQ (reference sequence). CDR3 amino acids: CASSLDGGANQPQHF. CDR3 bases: TGTGCCAGCAGCTTAGACGGGGGTGCGAATCAGCCCCAGCATTTT.

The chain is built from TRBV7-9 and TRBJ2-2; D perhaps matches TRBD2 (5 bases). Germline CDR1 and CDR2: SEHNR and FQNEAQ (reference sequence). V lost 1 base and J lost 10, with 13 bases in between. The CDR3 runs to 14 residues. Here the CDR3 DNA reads TGTGCCAGCAGCTTAGAAAGCGGTGCTGTGGAGCTGTTTTTT. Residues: CASSLESGAVELFF.

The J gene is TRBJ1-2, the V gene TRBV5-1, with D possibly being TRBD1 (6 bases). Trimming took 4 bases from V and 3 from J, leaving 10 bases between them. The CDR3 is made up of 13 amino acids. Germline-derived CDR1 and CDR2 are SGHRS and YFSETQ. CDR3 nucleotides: TGCGCCAGCAGCGTAAAGGGGGACTATGGCTACACCTTC. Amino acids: CASSVKGDYGYTF.

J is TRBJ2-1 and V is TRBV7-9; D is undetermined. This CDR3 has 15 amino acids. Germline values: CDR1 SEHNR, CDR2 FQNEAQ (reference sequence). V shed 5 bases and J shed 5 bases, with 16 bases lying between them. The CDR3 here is CASSQNRQVDNEQFF. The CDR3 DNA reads TGTGCCAGCAGCCAAAACCGACAAGTTGACAATGAGCAGTTCTTC.

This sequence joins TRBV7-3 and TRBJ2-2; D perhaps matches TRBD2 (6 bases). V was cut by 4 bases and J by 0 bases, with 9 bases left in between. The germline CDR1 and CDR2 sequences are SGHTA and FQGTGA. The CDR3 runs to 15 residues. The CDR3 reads CASSYSSANTGELFF. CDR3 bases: TGTGCCAGCAGCTACTCTAGCGCGAACACCGGGGAGCTGTTTTTT.

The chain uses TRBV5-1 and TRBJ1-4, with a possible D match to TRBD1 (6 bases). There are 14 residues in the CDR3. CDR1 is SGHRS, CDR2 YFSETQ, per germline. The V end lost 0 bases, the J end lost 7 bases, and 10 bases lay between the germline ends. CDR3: CASSLVTGIEKLFF. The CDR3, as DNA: TGCGCCAGCAGCTTGGTTACAGGGATTGAAAAACTGTTTTTT.

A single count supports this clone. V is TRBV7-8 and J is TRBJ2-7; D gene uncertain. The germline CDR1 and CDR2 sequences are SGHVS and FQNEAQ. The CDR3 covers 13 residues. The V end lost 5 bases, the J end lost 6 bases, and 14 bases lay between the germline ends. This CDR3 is CASSLYSPSEQYF. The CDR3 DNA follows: TGTGCCAGCAGCCTCTACTCCCCCTCCGAGCAGTACTTC. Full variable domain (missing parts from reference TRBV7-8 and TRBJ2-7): GAGVSQSPRYKVAKRGQDVALRCDPISGHVSLFWYQQALGQGPEFLTYFQNEAQLDKSGLPSDRFFAERPEGSVSTLKIQRTQQEDSAVYLCASSLYSPSEQYFGPGTRLTVT.

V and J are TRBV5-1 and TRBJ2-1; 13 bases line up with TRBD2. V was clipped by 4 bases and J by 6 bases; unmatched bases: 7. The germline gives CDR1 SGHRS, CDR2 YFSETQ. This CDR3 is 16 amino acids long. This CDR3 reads CASSVAGTSGANEQFF. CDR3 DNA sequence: TGCGCCAGCAGCGTGGCCGGGACTAGCGGGGCCAATGAGCAGTTCTTC.

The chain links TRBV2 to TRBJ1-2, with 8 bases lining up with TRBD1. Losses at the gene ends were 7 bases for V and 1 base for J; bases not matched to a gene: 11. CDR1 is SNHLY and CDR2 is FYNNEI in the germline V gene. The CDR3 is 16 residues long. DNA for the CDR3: TGTGCCAGCAAGCAGGATTACAGGGGGAGTAACTATGGCTACACCTTC. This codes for CASKQDYRGSNYGYTF.

Here the CDR3 DNA reads TGTGCCAGCATAGTAGGAGGACGTAACAATCAGCCCCAGCATTTT. Amino acids: CASIVGGRNNQPQHF. V usage is TRBV28 and J usage is TRBJ1-5, with unresolved D. Germline values: CDR1 MDHEN, CDR2 SYDVKM. Trimming removed 7 bases at V and 3 bases at J, with 16 bases between. The CDR3 has 15 residues.

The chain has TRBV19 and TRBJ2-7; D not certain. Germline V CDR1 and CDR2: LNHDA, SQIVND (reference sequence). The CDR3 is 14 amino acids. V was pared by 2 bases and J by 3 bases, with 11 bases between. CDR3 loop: CASSISRRSYEQYF. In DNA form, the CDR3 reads TGTGCCAGTAGTATATCGCGTCGGAGCTACGAGCAGTACTTC.

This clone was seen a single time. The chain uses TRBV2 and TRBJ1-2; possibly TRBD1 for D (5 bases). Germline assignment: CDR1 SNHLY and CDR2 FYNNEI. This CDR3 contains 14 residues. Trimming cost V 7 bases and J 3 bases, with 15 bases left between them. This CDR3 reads CASIGVRGHYGYTF. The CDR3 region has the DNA TGTGCCAGCATCGGGGTGCGGGGACACTATGGCTACACCTTC.

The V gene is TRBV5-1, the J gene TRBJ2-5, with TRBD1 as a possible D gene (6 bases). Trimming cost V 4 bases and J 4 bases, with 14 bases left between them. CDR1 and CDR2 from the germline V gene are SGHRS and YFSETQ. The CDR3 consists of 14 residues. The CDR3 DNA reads TGCGCCAGCAGCGTCAGGGTAGGGGGAGAGACCCAGTACTTC. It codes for CASSVRVGGETQYF.

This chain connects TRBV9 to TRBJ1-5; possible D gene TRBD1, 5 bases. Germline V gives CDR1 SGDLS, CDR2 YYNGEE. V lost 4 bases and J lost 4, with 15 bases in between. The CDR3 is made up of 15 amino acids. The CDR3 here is CASSSPGGENQPQHF. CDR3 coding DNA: TGTGCCAGCAGCTCCCCGGGGGGGGAAAATCAGCCCCAGCATTTT.

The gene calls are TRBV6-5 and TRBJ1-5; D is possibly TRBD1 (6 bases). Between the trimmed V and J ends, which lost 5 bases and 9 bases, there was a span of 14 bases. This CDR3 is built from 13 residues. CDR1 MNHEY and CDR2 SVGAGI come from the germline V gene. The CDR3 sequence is CASSRTAGVPQHF. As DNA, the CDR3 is TGTGCCAGCAGTCGGACAGCGGGGGTGCCCCAGCATTTT.

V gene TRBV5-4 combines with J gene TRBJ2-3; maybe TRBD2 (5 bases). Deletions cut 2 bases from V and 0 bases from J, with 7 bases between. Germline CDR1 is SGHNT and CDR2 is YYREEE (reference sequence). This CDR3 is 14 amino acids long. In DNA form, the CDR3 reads TGTGCCAGCAGCTTCGGCGGGAGCACAGATACGCAGTATTTT. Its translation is CASSFGGSTDTQYF. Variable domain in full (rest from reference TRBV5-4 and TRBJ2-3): ETGVTQSPTHLIKTRGQQVTLRCSSQSGHNTVSWYQQALGQGPQFIFQYYREEENGRGNFPPRFSGLQFPNYSSELNVNALELDDSALYLCASSFGGSTDTQYFGPGTRLTVL.

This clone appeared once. The CDR3 sequence: CATSFSTWEPQHF. DNA for the CDR3: TGTGCCACCAGTTTCTCGACTTGGGAGCCCCAGCATTTT. The chain recombines TRBV15 with TRBJ1-5, with D uncertain. CDR3 length: 13 residues. Trimming removed 6 bases from V and 8 bases from J, with 14 bases in between. The V gene's germline CDR1 is LNHNV and CDR2 YYDKDF (reference sequence).

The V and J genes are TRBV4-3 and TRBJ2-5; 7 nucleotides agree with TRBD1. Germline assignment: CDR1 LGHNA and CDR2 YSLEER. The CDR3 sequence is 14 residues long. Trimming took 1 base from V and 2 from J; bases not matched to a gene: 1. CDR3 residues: CASSQVRGQETQYF. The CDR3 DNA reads TGCGCCAGCAGCCAAGTCAGGGGGCAAGAGACCCAGTACTTC.

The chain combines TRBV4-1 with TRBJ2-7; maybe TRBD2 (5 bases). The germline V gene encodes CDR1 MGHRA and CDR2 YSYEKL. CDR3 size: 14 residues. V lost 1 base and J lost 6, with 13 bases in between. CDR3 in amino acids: CASSQVYGVGEQYF. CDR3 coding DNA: TGCGCCAGCAGCCAAGTTTACGGGGTTGGCGAGCAGTACTTC.

CDR3 DNA sequence: TGTGCCAGCAGTGGCAGGGGCTTGGTTAATGAAAAACTGTTTTTT. It specifies CASSGRGLVNEKLFF. The rearrangement joins TRBV27 to TRBJ1-4, with D maybe TRBD1 (6 bases). CDR3 length: 15 residues. Germline V gene sequence: CDR1 MNHEY, CDR2 SMNVEV (reference sequence). The V end lost 5 bases, the J end lost 4 bases, and 14 bases lay between the germline ends.

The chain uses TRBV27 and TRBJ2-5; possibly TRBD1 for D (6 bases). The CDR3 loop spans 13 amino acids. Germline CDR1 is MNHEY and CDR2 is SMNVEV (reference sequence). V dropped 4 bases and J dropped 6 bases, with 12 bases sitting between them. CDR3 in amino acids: CASSYSDRQTQYF. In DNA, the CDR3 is TGTGCCAGCAGTTATTCGGACAGACAGACCCAGTACTTC.

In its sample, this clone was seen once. CDR3 in amino acids: CASSLLGQGAPGELFF. CDR3 in DNA: TGTGCCAGCAGCTTACTGGGACAGGGTGCCCCCGGGGAGCTGTTTTTT. The chain couples TRBV7-6 to TRBJ2-2; 9 bases fit TRBD1. The CDR3 extends over 16 amino acids. Germline loops: CDR1 SGHVS, CDR2 FNYEAQ. The ends lost 2 bases at V and 6 bases at J; junction bases unmatched: 7.

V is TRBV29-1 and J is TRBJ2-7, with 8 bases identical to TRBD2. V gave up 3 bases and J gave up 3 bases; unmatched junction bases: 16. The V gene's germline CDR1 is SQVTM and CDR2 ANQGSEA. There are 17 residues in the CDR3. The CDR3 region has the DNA TGCAGCGTTGAGTCGCCGGGACTAGGGGGTAAAATCTACGAGCAGTACTTC. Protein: CSVESPGLGGKIYEQYF.

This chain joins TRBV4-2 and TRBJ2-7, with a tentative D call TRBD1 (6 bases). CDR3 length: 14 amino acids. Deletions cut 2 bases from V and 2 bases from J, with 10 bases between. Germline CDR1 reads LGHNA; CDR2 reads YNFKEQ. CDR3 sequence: CASSQFDRPYEQYF. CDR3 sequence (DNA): TGTGCCAGCAGCCAATTTGACAGGCCCTACGAGCAGTACTTC.

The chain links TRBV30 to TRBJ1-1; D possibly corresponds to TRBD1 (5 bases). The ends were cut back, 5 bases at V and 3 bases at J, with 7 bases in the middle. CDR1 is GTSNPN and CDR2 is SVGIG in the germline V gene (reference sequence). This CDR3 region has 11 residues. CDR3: CAWDSYTEAFF. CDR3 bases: TGTGCCTGGGACAGTTACACTGAAGCTTTCTTT.